One T cell receptor beta chain is described in this entry. Study members were between about 18 and 90 years old and lived in some 26 US regions. Participant reports of clinical history set cohort assignment. The data stem from a study of blood T cell repertoires in COVID-19. Study as a whole: Samples representing acute and convalescent COVID-19 were sourced from the United States, Italy and Spain. PBMCs, B-cell-depleted T cells, or T cells were the source of the cDNA or gDNA that made up the material.

Germline values: CDR1 KGHSH, CDR2 LQKENI. Trimming removed 3 bases from V and 5 bases from J, with 14 bases in between. The length of the CDR3 is 15 residues. The protocol was immunoSEQ multiplex PCR, while the TCRdb copy is restricted to in-frame clones and leaves out a portion. The sample has some 220,000 clones; roughly nine tenths are singletons. V usage is TRBV18 and J usage is TRBJ1-5; D gene unclear. The source material was PBMCs or T cells enriched from blood (not recorded which). The receptor comes from a woman aged 18-35 years in a cohort exposed to, infected with or recovered from COVID-19 (not recorded which). CDR3: CASSPTPGPHQPQHF. In DNA form, the CDR3 reads TGTGCCAGCTCACCGACACCCGGCCCCCATCAGCCCCAGCATTTT.